Here is one T cell receptor (beta chain) with its context. PCR was performed using 60 Vbeta and 13 Jbeta primers. Per the authors' pipeline: Approximately 11 million of tens of millions of unique TCR beta chains were shared, per a later count. Repertoires were generated with immunoSEQ multiplex PCR, while TCRdb's copy carries only in-frame clones and drops some. V and J calls and clone size come straight from that table; D and trimming were deduced from the DNA. The sample holds 150,000 to 200,000 clones, under 85% seen once. This sample stems from a study of cytomegalovirus exposure and HLA in healthy donors. Germline CDR1 reads MNHNY; CDR2 reads SVGAGI (reference sequence). The J segment lost 3 bases and the V segment lost 6 bases, leaving 7 bases of the junction unmatched. This CDR3 has 15 residues.

Material for sequencing was PBMCs. The V gene is TRBV6-6, the J gene TRBJ2-7; 11 nucleotides align to TRBD1. This receptor was identified in a man in his fifties or sixties in good health and CMV-seropositive. The CDR3 DNA reads as TGTGCCAGCAGCCAAAGCGGGACAGGGGGCTACGAGCAGTACTTC. Translating it yields CASSQSGTGGYEQYF.